Listed below are T cell receptor beta chains from one sample, sequenced in a study of cytomegalovirus exposure and HLA in healthy donors. The protocol was immunoSEQ multiplex PCR, while the TCRdb copy is restricted to in-frame clones and leaves out a portion. In total, the table holds fewer than 250,000 clones. Sequenced input: PBMCs. The receptors were sampled from a woman in her 30s in good health and CMV-seropositive. CDR3s include the opening cysteine and the closing phenylalanine or tryptophan. The D gene is left open where the match is weak.

TRBD1	TRBV18	TRBJ2-6	CASSPDRAFSGANVLTF	TGTGCCAGCTCACCCGACAGGGCGTTCTCTGGGGCCAACGTCCTGACTTTC
TRBD2	TRBV4-1	TRBJ2-3	CASSHPGGLDTQYF	TGCGCCAGCAGCCACCCGGGGGGGCTGGATACGCAGTATTTT
TRBD2	TRBV5-1	TRBJ2-7	CASRRETSGSYEQYF	TGCGCCAGCAGACGGGAGACTAGCGGGAGCTACGAGCAGTACTTC
TRBD1	TRBV2	TRBJ1-3	CATRQGESGNTIYF	TGTGCCACCCGACAGGGTGAATCCGGAAACACCATATATTTT
-	TRBV21-1	TRBJ1-2	CASSKFRHRLEGYTF	TGTGCCAGCAGCAAATTTCGTCACAGGCTTGAGGGCTACACCTTC
-	TRBV5-1	TRBJ1-1	CASSLGAGNTEAFF	TGCGCCAGCAGCTTGGGGGCGGGCAACACTGAAGCTTTCTTT
TRBD2	TRBV4-2	TRBJ2-1	CASSQDLYSGRRSEQFF	TGTGCCAGCAGCCAAGATCTCTATAGCGGGAGGAGGAGTGAGCAGTTCTTC
TRBD2	TRBV29-1	TRBJ2-1	CSVRGLAKDEQFF	TGCAGCGTCAGGGGACTAGCGAAGGATGAGCAGTTCTTC
TRBD2	TRBV28	TRBJ2-7	CASSRLAEQYF	TGTGCCAGCAGTCGACTAGCCGAGCAGTACTTC
-	TRBV18	TRBJ1-5	CASSPQEGRQPQHF	TGTGCCAGCTCACCACAGGAGGGCAGGCAGCCCCAGCATTTT
-	TRBV2	TRBJ1-2	CASKGWGEGYTF	TGTGCCAGCAAAGGTTGGGGAGAGGGCTACACCTTC
-	TRBV28	TRBJ1-4	CASSPGGTNEKLFF	TGTGCCAGCAGTCCCGGGGGGACGAATGAAAAACTGTTTTTT
-	TRBV7-2	TRBJ1-1	CASSHRWTEAFF	TGTGCCAGCAGCCACCGGTGGACTGAAGCTTTCTTT
TRBD2	TRBV9	TRBJ2-1	CASSSPLAAYEQFF	TGTGCCAGCAGCTCCCCGCTAGCGGCCTATGAGCAGTTCTTC
-	TRBV28	TRBJ1-4	CASAGKTNEKLFF	TGTGCCAGCGCAGGGAAAACTAATGAAAAACTGTTTTTT
-	TRBV4-1	TRBJ1-2	CASSQVVHRASYNYGYTF	TGCGCCAGCAGCCAAGTAGTACACAGGGCGTCCTACAACTATGGCTACACCTTC
-	TRBV6-6	TRBJ2-2	CASGHRVGKSGELFF	TGTGCCAGCGGTCACAGGGTGGGCAAATCCGGGGAGCTGTTTTTT
-	TRBV18	TRBJ1-1	CASSPNSRLENTEAFF	TGTGCCAGCTCGCCAAACTCCCGACTTGAGAACACTGAAGCTTTCTTT
-	TRBV28	TRBJ1-5	CASGTGQAQPQHF	TGTGCCAGCGGAACAGGGCAAGCTCAGCCCCAGCATTTT
-	TRBV7-2	TRBJ2-7	CASSWLGAEGEQYF	TGTGCCAGCAGCTGGTTGGGTGCGGAAGGCGAGCAGTACTTC
-	TRBV10-2	TRBJ1-1	CASGGGILAFF	TGCGCCAGCGGGGGGGGGATATTGGCTTTCTTT
-	TRBV5-6	TRBJ1-4	CASSRTGLTNEKLFF	TGTGCCAGCAGCCGGACGGGACTGACTAATGAAAAACTGTTTTTT
TRBD1	TRBV9	TRBJ1-2	CASSALTGDYYGYTF	TGTGCCAGCAGCGCCCTGACAGGGGATTACTATGGCTACACCTTC
TRBD2	TRBV5-1	TRBJ2-2	CASSFVPLGIAGGTNTGELFF	TGCGCCAGCAGCTTCGTCCCCCTGGGGATAGCGGGGGGGACGAACACCGGGGAGCTGTTTTTT
TRBD2	TRBV28	TRBJ2-7	CASSLLAGGPGLLYEQYF	TGTGCCAGCAGTTTGCTAGCGGGAGGGCCGGGTTTACTCTACGAGCAGTACTTC
-	TRBV6-1	TRBJ2-7	CASHQPPRYEQYF	TGTGCCAGCCATCAACCCCCGCGATACGAGCAGTACTTC
TRBD2	TRBV4-3	TRBJ2-1	CASSRFSGSRPSYNEQFF	TGCGCCAGCAGCCGATTTAGCGGGAGTCGGCCTTCCTACAATGAGCAGTTCTTC
-	TRBV11-2	TRBJ1-1	CASSLVPSGAEAFF	TGTGCCAGCAGCTTAGTTCCCTCCGGGGCTGAAGCTTTCTTT
-	TRBV7-2	TRBJ2-3	CASSSFGGTQYF	TGTGCCAGCAGTTCTTTCGGAGGAACGCAGTATTTT
-	TRBV5-1	TRBJ2-5	CASSPGGQQETQYF	TGCGCCAGCAGTCCGGGTGGACAGCAAGAGACCCAGTACTTC
TRBD1	TRBV4-1	TRBJ2-7	CASSQEWGQGMWDEQYF	TGCGCCAGCAGCCAAGAATGGGGACAGGGGATGTGGGACGAGCAGTACTTC
-	TRBV6-5	TRBJ2-7	CASSYGEAYEQYF	TGTGCCAGCAGTTACGGGGAGGCCTACGAGCAGTACTTC
TRBD2	TRBV29-1	TRBJ2-1	CSVVGRGTYNEQFF	TGCAGCGTTGTTGGGAGGGGAACCTACAATGAGCAGTTCTTC
TRBD2	TRBV10-3	TRBJ2-5	CAISESLAGYQETQYF	TGTGCCATCAGTGAGTCCCTAGCGGGGTACCAAGAGACCCAGTACTTC
TRBD1	TRBV28	TRBJ1-1	CASREGQKDTEAFF	TGTGCCAGCAGGGAGGGACAGAAAGACACTGAAGCTTTCTTT
-	TRBV5-1	TRBJ2-5	CASRQALSQETQYF	TGCGCCAGCAGACAGGCTCTCTCCCAAGAGACCCAGTACTTC
TRBD1	TRBV5-1	TRBJ1-2	CATSPGQGYGYTF	TGCGCCACCTCGCCGGGACAGGGCTATGGCTACACCTTC
TRBD2	TRBV29-1	TRBJ2-3	CSSGGGADTQYF	TGCAGCTCGGGGGGGGGTGCAGATACGCAGTATTTT
-	TRBV7-2	TRBJ2-6	CASSLAANSGANVLTF	TGTGCCAGCAGCTTAGCAGCAAATTCTGGGGCCAACGTCCTGACTTTC
-	TRBV5-8	TRBJ2-2	CASDLRGRNTGELFF	TGTGCCAGCGACCTCAGGGGCCGAAACACCGGGGAGCTGTTTTTT
-	TRBV28	TRBJ2-7	CASSFRIYEQYF	TGTGCCAGCAGTTTTAGAATCTACGAGCAGTACTTC
TRBD1	TRBV7-9	TRBJ1-1	CASSPGTGLTEAFF	TGTGCCAGCAGCCCCGGGACAGGGCTCACTGAAGCTTTCTTT
TRBD1	TRBV4-2	TRBJ1-1	CASSQEQGVVTEAFF	TGTGCCAGCAGCCAAGAGCAGGGGGTGGTCACTGAAGCTTTCTTT
-	TRBV7-2	TRBJ1-4	CASSPRLTTNEKLFF	TGTGCCAGCAGCCCGAGGCTTACAACTAATGAAAAACTGTTTTTT
-	TRBV6-4	TRBJ1-5	CASAAESNSNQPQHF	TGTGCCAGCGCGGCAGAAAGTAATAGCAATCAGCCCCAGCATTTT